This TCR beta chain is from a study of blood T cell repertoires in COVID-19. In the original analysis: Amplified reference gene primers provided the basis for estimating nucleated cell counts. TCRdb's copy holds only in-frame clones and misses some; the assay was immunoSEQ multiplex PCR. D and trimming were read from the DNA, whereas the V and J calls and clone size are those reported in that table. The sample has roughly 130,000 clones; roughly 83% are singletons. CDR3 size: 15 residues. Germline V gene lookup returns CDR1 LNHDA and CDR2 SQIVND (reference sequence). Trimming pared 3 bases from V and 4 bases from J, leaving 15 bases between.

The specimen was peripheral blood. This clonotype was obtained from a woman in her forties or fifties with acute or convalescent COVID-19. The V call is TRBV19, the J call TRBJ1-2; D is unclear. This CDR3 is CASSILRSSGYGYTF. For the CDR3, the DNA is TGTGCCAGTAGTATTTTACGGAGCAGCGGCTATGGCTACACCTTC.